The T cell receptor (beta chain) described here comes from a study of shared clonotypes between healthy human individuals. About the research overall: A few men and a couple of women, aged 18 to 49, were donors.

Profiling relied on immunoSEQ multiplex PCR, and the TCRdb table lists in-frame clones only, not all of them. In the table there are about 490,000 clones, around four fifths of which are singletons. Each of the donors was a healthy adult who was HIV-negative and had not had a recent acute infection or vaccination. Genomic DNA, for the unsorted samples, came from about 90 million PBMCs. The study, taken as a whole, reports: The researchers took only blood, and tissue repertoires probably look different.

This clone was seen a handful of times. Its specificity is not known. The length of the CDR3 is 14 residues. With 6 bases removed from V and 2 bases from J, the gap between germline ends came to 13 bases. Germline loops: CDR1 LGHNT, CDR2 FRNRAP. The sequence was collected from a woman aged 40 to 50 in good health. Some clones in this sample may be carry-over from other donors' samples. The chain is built from TRBV12-5 and TRBJ1-1, with D perhaps TRBD1 (6 bases). The sample taken for sequencing was PBMCs. CDR3: CASGKDSENTEAFF. CDR3 nucleotide sequence: TGTGCTAGTGGCAAGGACAGCGAAAACACTGAAGCTTTCTTT.